The rows below give T cell receptor beta chains drawn from one sample of a study of T cell responses to AZD1222 COVID-19 vaccine. Sequenced by immunoSEQ multiplex PCR; TCRdb stores in-frame clones only, minus some. The data contain 100,000 to 120,000 clones, 94% of them singletons. The specimen comprised peripheral blood, sampled 28 days after the second AZD1222 dose. The receptors come from an adult who received the AZD1222 COVID-19 vaccine. Each CDR3 is given with its conserved first and last residue. The order of the fields is clone size, V gene, J gene, D gene, CDR3 DNA, CDR3 protein. A D gene is named only where the DNA matches it firmly. Not all rows give a size; the values are once, few, many and, for expanded clones, a class.

>.|TRBV9|TRBJ2-1|TRBD2
TGTGCCAGCGGGAGGGGACTCGTCTCCTACAATGAGCAGTTCTTC
CASGRGLVSYNEQFF
>.|TRBV5-1|TRBJ2-5|TRBD2
TGCGCCAGCCGATGGACTAGCGGGAGTGGGGGGGCAGAGACCCAGTACTTC
CASRWTSGSGGAETQYF
>.|TRBV7-8|TRBJ2-1|.
TGTGCCAGCAGCGTCAGGGTCCATGAGCAGTTCTTC
CASSVRVHEQFF
>.|TRBV13|TRBJ1-2|.
TGTGCCAGCAGCTCCCACCTATTCTCCCCATCCTATGGCTACACCTTC
CASSSHLFSPSYGYTF
>.|TRBV19|TRBJ2-1|.
TGTGCCAGTAGTATTCGGGCTAGCTGGAATGAGCAGTTCTTC
CASSIRASWNEQFF
>.|TRBV18|TRBJ1-2|TRBD1
TGTGCCAGCTCACCAACCGGGACAGGGGAGGTTCGCTATGGCTACACCTTC
CASSPTGTGEVRYGYTF
>.|TRBV5-1|TRBJ2-7|.
TGCGCCAGCAGCTTTTTGTCGGCGGGGACCTACGAGCAGTACTTC
CASSFLSAGTYEQYF
>.|TRBV27|TRBJ1-6|.
TGTGCCAGCAGAACGGACATCCGGGTTGATAATTCACCCCTCCACTTT
CASRTDIRVDNSPLHF
>.|TRBV30|TRBJ2-1|TRBD2
TGTGCCTGGAGTGTAGGTGGCGGGAGTGAGCAGTTCTTC
CAWSVGGGSEQFF
>once|TRBV5-4|TRBJ1-1|TRBD1
TGTGCCAGCAGCGTTAGACAGGGGGCCCTCCGAGCTTTCTTT
CASSVRQGALRAFF
>.|TRBV2|TRBJ2-4|TRBD1
TGTGCCAGCAGTAAGCAGGGGGCAGGGTCCAAAAACATTCAGTACTTC
CASSKQGAGSKNIQYF
>.|TRBV5-6|TRBJ2-7|.
TGTGCCAGCAGCTTGTTGGGGGAATTGGACTACGAGCAGTACTTC
CASSLLGELDYEQYF
>once|TRBV11-2|TRBJ1-2|.
TGTGCCAGCAGCCCGTCGGCTGGATATGGCTACACCTTC
CASSPSAGYGYTF
>.|TRBV18|TRBJ2-7|.
TGTGCCAGCTCACCGCCGGGGCACTACGAGCAGTACTTC
CASSPPGHYEQYF
>.|TRBV9|TRBJ2-1|TRBD2
TGTGCCAGCAGCCCCAGACTAGCCTCCTACAATGAGCAGTTCTTC
CASSPRLASYNEQFF
>.|TRBV14|TRBJ2-1|TRBD2
TGTGCCAGCAGCCTTCCCGGGGGGGTTTCCTACAATGAGCAGTTCTTC
CASSLPGGVSYNEQFF
>once|TRBV7-9|TRBJ2-7|.
TGTGCCAGCAGCCGGGACAATTCCTACGAGCAGTACTTC
CASSRDNSYEQYF
>.|TRBV3-1/TRBV3-2|TRBJ1-1|TRBD1
TGTGCCAGCAGCCAAGGCAGGGGGGGCACTGAAGCTTTCTTT
CASSQGRGGTEAFF
>.|TRBV25-1|TRBJ1-4|TRBD1
TGTGCCAGCAGTGAATGGAGACAGGGAGTTAATGAAAAACTGTTTTTT
CASSEWRQGVNEKLFF
>.|TRBV3-1/TRBV3-2|TRBJ2-5|TRBD2
TGTGCCAGCAGCCGAGGTAGACCAAGCGGGGGGGCTGAGACCCAGTACTTC
CASSRGRPSGGAETQYF
>.|TRBV3-1/TRBV3-2|TRBJ2-1|TRBD1
TGTGCCAGCAGCCTCCCGACAGGGTACTACAATGAGCAGTTCTTC
CASSLPTGYYNEQFF
>.|TRBV6-2/TRBV6-3|TRBJ1-2|.
TGTGCCAGCAGTTACGGGGACACGGACAGAGCTAACTATGGCTACACCTTC
CASSYGDTDRANYGYTF
>.|TRBV25-1|TRBJ2-2|.
TGTGCCAGCAGGCGGGCCGGGGAGCTGTTTTTT
CASRRAGELFF
>.|TRBV12-5|TRBJ1-3|TRBD1
TGTGCTAGTGGTTTCCTATGGGACAGGGGGTTCGGAAACACCATATATTTT
CASGFLWDRGFGNTIYF
>once|TRBV4-2|TRBJ2-1|.
TGTGCCAGCAGCCAAGTCTTAGCGGTTCTTACCCCGGGAAACAATGAGCAGTTCTTC
CASSQVLAVLTPGNNEQFF
>.|TRBV2|TRBJ1-5|.
TGTGCCAGCAGTGACAGGGTTGGGGATAATCAGCCCCAGCATTTT
CASSDRVGDNQPQHF
>.|TRBV11-2|TRBJ1-1|.
TGTGCCAGCAGCTTATCAGAAGACACTGAAGCTTTCTTT
CASSLSEDTEAFF
>.|TRBV4-2|TRBJ2-7|.
TGTGCCAGCAGCCAAGACCCAGGGGTGGGCTACGAGCAGTACTTC
CASSQDPGVGYEQYF
>once|TRBV28|TRBJ2-1|.
TGTGCCAGCAGTATTAGCTCCTACAATGAGCAGTTCTTC
CASSISSYNEQFF
>.|TRBV6-1|TRBJ1-5|.
TGTGCCAGCAGTGAATTCGAATCTTCGGCGGTTAATCAGCCCCAGCATTTT
CASSEFESSAVNQPQHF
>.|TRBV20-1|TRBJ2-7|.
TGCAGTGCCTCAGGGGTTGCCGAGCAGTACTTC
CSASGVAEQYF
>once|TRBV6-4|TRBJ1-6|TRBD1
TGTGCCAGCAGTGATCGACAGGGGAATTCACCCCTCCACTTT
CASSDRQGNSPLHF
>.|TRBV18|TRBJ1-2|.
TGTGCCAGCTCACCCCCACTTGCGGGAGCTTCTAACTATGGCTACACCTTC
CASSPPLAGASNYGYTF
>.|TRBV5-1|TRBJ2-3|.
TGCGCCAGCAGCTTGGCGGGGCCGGCAGATACGCAGTATTTT
CASSLAGPADTQYF
>.|TRBV19|TRBJ2-1|TRBD1
TGTGCCAGTAGTACGCACAGGGGGCGCTCCGATGAGCAGTTCTTC
CASSTHRGRSDEQFF
>.|TRBV7-2|TRBJ1-1|TRBD1
TGTGCCAGCAGCGCCCGACAGGGGACTGGGGCTTTCTTT
CASSARQGTGAFF
>few|TRBV6-6|TRBJ1-4|TRBD1
TGTGCCAGCAGTTACCTTGGGACAGGGAATGAAAAACTGTTTTTT
CASSYLGTGNEKLFF
>.|TRBV2|TRBJ2-7|.
TGTGCCAGCAGAGGGCTAACAGAGGCCGAGCAGTACTTC
CASRGLTEAEQYF
>.|TRBV6-1|TRBJ1-1|.
TGTGCCAGCAGTGAGATCCGGAAGAACACTGAAGCTTTCTTT
CASSEIRKNTEAFF
>.|TRBV24-1|TRBJ2-2|TRBD2
TGTGCCACCAGTGAAACACCTAGCGGGGGACTGGCCGGGGAGCTGTTTTTT
CATSETPSGGLAGELFF
>.|TRBV10-1|TRBJ1-6|.
TGCGCCAGCAGTGCGCGGTCGGTGGGATCACCCCTCCACTTT
CASSARSVGSPLHF
>.|TRBV10-3|TRBJ1-2|.
TGTGCCATCAGTGAAGGGGAGAGTTATGGCTACACCTTC
CAISEGESYGYTF
>.|TRBV19|TRBJ1-3|.
TGTGCCAGTAGTCGCGGGACTGATGGAAACACCATATATTTT
CASSRGTDGNTIYF
>.|TRBV5-1|TRBJ2-1|.
TGCGCCAGCACTCCAGGGACCAACAACAATGAGCAGTTCTTC
CASTPGTNNNEQFF
>.|TRBV12-3/TRBV12-4|TRBJ2-7|TRBD1
TGTGCCAGCAGCAGGGACAGGCTCTACGAGCAGTACTTC
CASSRDRLYEQYF
>.|TRBV6-5|TRBJ2-7|.
TGTGCCGCTAAGAATAGGAGCAGCTCCTACGAGCAGTACTTC
CAAKNRSSSYEQYF
>.|TRBV7-2|TRBJ2-7|.
TGTGCCAGCAGCTTGGACTTGAACGAGCAGTACTTC
CASSLDLNEQYF
>.|TRBV5-1|TRBJ1-1|.
TGCGCCAGCAGCTTGTGGGACCCTCGGGGCACTGAAGCTTTCTTT
CASSLWDPRGTEAFF
>.|TRBV5-1|TRBJ2-1|TRBD2
TGCGCCAGCAGGAGACTAGCGAGCCCGGAGCAGTTCTTC
CASRRLASPEQFF